The source of this T cell receptor beta chain is a study of blood T cell repertoires in COVID-19 (dated by TCRdb to about 2020). Looking at the study overall: The collaborator samples originated in the United States, Italy and Spain and spanned the acute and convalescent phases of COVID-19. Subjects who had been exposed to COVID-19, were actively infected with it, or had recovered from it provided the deeply sampled blood TCRbeta repertoires that made up the dataset. A freely available public database, intended as a resource for researchers studying the immune response to SARS-CoV-2, is where the repertoires were released. Nearly every sample came with metadata listing a de-identified subject ID, COVID-19 status, age in years and sex. Where available, HLA class I and class II types were taken from metadata supplied by the sample provider and were not determined by assay-based typing. The material from the prospective study consisted of cDNA or gDNA derived from T cells, B-cell-depleted T cells, or PBMCs. Samples came from the ongoing ImmuneRACE study (first 160 participants) plus 1,254 subjects from 6 global collaborators.

Points the paper makes about the study in general: How much clinical and demographic metadata was included differed by source and by participant, and the metadata was provided uncurated.

TCRbeta CDR3 regions were amplified from genomic DNA using the immunoSEQ Assay, a bias-controlled multiplex PCR. The paper's processing steps were these. The number of nucleated cells in each sample was estimated by amplification of reference gene primers within the assay. To quantify the absolute abundance of each unique TCRbeta CDR3 rearrangement, sequence reads were collapsed and filtered. Productive Simpson clonality was computed per sample as the square root of Simpson's diversity index over productive rearrangements. The immuneACCESS repertoire file appears here via TCRdb, limited to in-frame rearrangements. These files lack a portion of the clones; in checked studies, under half of the deficit traces to unresolved V genes, and the cause of the others is not known. V, J and clone size are taken as reported in that table, and D and trimming were inferred from the DNA itself. This sample comprises roughly 400,000 clones, over 75% of them detected only once. Jointly, the top ten make up around 2% of the sample.

Enrolling through a virtual design, the prospective study's participants ranged in age from about 18 to 89 years and lived across around 25 United States geographic areas. To assign participants to cohorts, the prospective study relied on clinical history that participants themselves reported in a screening survey and a study questionnaire. Mobile phlebotomists in the prospective study collected whole blood, serum and a nasopharyngeal or oropharyngeal swab from every participant. Participants in the prospective study had the option to provide additional blood draws and questionnaires over a 2-month period. Prospective study blood samples were shipped either frozen or at room temperature before DNA extraction. The CDR3 holds 15 amino acids from the cysteine to the phenylalanine. This entry keeps only the CDR3 DNA: 45 bases, framed from base 1. The germline V gene encodes CDR1 SEHNR and CDR2 FQNEAQ (reference sequence). The germline V end is reduced by 5 bases and the J end by 5 bases; junction bases left unmatched: 9.

A word on this clone: The specificity of this receptor is unknown. Qualities for individual bases were not recorded, and no much larger clone is one base off.

This TCR derives from a woman between 40 and 50 years old with acute COVID-19. Sequenced: PBMCs or T cells enriched from blood (not recorded which). The V and J segments used are TRBV7-9 and TRBJ1-1; 9 bases in the middle match TRBD1. The DNA is as follows: TGTGCCAGCAGCGACCCCGGGACAGGGAGGACTGAAGCTTTCTTT. This is translated as CASSDPGTGRTEAFF. This CDR3, with the reference TRBV7-9 and TRBJ1-1 proteins standing in past its ends, gives the full variable domain DTGVSQNPRHKITKRGQNVTFRCDPISEHNRLYWYRQTLGQGPEFLTYFQNEAQLEKSRLLSDRFSAERPKGSFSTLEIQRTEQGDSAMYLCASSDPGTGRTEAFFGQGTRLTVV.